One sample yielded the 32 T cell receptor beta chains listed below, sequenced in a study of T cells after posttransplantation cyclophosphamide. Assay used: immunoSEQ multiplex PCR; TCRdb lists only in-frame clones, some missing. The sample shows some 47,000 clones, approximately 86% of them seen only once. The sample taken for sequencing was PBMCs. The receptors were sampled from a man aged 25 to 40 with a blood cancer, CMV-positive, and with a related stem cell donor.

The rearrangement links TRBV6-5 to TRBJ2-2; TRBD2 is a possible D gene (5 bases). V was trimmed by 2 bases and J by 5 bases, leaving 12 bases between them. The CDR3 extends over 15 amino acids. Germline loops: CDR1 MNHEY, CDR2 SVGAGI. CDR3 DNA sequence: TGTGCCAGCAGTTACGATAGAGGGTTTACCGGGGAGCTGTTTTTT. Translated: CASSYDRGFTGELFF.

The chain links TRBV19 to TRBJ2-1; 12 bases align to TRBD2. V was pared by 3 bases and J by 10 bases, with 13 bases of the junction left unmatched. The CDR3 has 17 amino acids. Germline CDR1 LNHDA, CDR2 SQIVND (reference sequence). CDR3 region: CASSMLGLAGGPGEQFF. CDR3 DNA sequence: TGTGCCAGTAGTATGTTGGGTCTAGCGGGAGGGCCGGGAGAGCAGTTCTTC.

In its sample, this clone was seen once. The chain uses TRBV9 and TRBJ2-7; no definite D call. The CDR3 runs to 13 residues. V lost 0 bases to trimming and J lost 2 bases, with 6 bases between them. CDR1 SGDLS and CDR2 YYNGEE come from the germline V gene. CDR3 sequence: CASSVDPAYEQYF. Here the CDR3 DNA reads TGTGCCAGCAGCGTAGACCCAGCCTACGAGCAGTACTTC.

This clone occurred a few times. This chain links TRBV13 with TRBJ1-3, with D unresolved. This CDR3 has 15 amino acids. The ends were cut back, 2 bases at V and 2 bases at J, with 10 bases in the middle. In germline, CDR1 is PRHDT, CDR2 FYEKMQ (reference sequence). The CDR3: CASSLRAGAGNTIYF. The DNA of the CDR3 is TGTGCCAGCAGCTTACGAGCGGGTGCTGGAAACACCATATATTTT.

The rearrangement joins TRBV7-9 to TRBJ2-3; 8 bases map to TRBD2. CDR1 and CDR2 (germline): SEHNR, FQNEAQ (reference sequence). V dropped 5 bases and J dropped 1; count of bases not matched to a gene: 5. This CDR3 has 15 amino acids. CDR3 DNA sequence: TGTGCCAGCAGCCCCATACTAGCGGGCACAGATACGCAGTATTTT. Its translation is CASSPILAGTDTQYF.

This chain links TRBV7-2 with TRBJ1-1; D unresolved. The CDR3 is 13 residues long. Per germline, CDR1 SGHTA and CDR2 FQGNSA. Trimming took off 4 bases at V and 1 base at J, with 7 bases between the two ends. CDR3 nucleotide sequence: TGTGCCAGCAGCTCCCGGGAGAACACTGAAGCTTTCTTT. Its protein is CASSSRENTEAFF.

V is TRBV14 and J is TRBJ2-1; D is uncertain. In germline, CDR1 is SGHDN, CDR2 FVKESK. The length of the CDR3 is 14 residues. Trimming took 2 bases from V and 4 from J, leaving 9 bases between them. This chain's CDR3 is CASSQYLQYNEQFF. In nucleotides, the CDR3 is TGTGCCAGCAGCCAATATTTGCAGTACAATGAGCAGTTCTTC. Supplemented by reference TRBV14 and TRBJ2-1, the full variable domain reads EAGVTQFPSHSVIEKGQTVTLRCDPISGHDNLYWYRRVMGKEIKFLLHFVKESKQDESGMPNNRFLAERTGGTYSTLKVQPAELEDSGVYFCASSQYLQYNEQFFGPGTRLTVL.

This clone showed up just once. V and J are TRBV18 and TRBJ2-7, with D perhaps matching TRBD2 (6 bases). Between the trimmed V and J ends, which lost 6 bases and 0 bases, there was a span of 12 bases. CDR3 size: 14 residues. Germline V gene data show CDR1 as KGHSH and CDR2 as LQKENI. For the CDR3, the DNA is TGTGCCAGCTCGTTAGCGGAGAGCTCCTACGAGCAGTACTTC. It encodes CASSLAESSYEQYF.

In DNA, the CDR3 is TGTGCCAGCAGCTTAGAGGGAGGTGGGACTTACGAGCAGTACTTC. This translates into CASSLEGGGTYEQYF. This chain links TRBV7-9 with TRBJ2-7, with a tentative D call TRBD2 (6 bases). This CDR3 comprises 15 residues. Trimming took off 1 base at V and 4 bases at J, with 14 bases between the two ends. Germline-derived CDR1 and CDR2 are SEHNR and FQNEAQ (reference sequence).

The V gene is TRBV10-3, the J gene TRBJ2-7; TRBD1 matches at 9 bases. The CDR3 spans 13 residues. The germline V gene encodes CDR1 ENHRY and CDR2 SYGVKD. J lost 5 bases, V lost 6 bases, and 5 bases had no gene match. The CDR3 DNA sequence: TGTGCCATCAGGAGGGACAGGGCCAACGAGCAGTACTTC. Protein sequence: CAIRRDRANEQYF.

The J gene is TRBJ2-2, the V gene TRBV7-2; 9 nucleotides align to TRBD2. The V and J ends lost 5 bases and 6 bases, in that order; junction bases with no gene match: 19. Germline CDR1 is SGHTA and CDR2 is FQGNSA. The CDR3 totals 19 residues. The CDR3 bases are TGTGCCAGCAGCCCGGCGGGTAGCGGGAGAAGGAGTCGGGCCGGGGAGCTGTTTTTT. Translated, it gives CASSPAGSGRRSRAGELFF.

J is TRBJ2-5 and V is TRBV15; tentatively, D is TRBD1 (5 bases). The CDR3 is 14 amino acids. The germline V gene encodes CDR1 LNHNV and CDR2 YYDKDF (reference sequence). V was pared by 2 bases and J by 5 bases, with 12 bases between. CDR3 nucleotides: TGTGCCACCAGCAGAAATAGACAGCAGGAGACCCAGTACTTC. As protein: CATSRNRQQETQYF.

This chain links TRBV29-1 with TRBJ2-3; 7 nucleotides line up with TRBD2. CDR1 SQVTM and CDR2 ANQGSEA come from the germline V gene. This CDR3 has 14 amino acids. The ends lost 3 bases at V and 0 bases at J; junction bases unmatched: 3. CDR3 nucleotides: TGCAGCGTTGATCGGCGGGGGAGCACAGATACGCAGTATTTT. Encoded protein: CSVDRRGSTDTQYF.

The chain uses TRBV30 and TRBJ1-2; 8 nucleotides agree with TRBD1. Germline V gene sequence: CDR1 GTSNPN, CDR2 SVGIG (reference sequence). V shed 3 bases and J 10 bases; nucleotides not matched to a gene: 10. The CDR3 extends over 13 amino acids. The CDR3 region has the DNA TGTGCCTGGAGCATACAGGGGGGTCCCTCCTACACCTTC. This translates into CAWSIQGGPSYTF.

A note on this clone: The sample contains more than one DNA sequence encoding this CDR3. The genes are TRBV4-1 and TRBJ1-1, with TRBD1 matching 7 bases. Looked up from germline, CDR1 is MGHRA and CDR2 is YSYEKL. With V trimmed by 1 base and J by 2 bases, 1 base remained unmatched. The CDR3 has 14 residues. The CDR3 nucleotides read TGCGCCAGCAGCCAAGGACAGGGAAACACTGAAGCTTTCTTT. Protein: CASSQGQGNTEAFF.

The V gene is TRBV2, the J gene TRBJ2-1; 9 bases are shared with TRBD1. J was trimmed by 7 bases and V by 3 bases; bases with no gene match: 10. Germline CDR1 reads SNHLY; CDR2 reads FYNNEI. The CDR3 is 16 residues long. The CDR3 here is CASSDDRQGGRNEQFF. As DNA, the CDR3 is TGTGCCAGCAGTGATGATCGACAGGGGGGAAGGAATGAGCAGTTCTTC.

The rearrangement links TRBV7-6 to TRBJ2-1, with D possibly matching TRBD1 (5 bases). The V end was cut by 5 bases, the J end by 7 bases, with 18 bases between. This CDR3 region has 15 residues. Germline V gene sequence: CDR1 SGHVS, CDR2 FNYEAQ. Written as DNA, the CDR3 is TGTGCCAGCAGCCGTGGAAGGCAGGGTACGAATGAGCAGTTCTTC. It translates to CASSRGRQGTNEQFF.

This CDR3 reads CASSQLDRGEQPQHF. The CDR3 coding sequence is TGTGCCAGCAGCCAATTGGACAGGGGTGAACAGCCCCAGCATTTT. The chain recombines TRBV27 with TRBJ1-5, with 9 bases that match TRBD1. Germline CDR1 and CDR2: MNHEY and SMNVEV (reference sequence). CDR3 length: 15 amino acids. The junction had 10 bases not matched to a gene; V was cut back by 6 bases and J by 7 bases.

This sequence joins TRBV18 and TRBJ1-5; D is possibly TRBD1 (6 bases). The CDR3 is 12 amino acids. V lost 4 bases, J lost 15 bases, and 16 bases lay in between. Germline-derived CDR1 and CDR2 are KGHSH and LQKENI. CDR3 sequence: CASSHTGQALHF. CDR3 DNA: TGTGCCAGCTCACATACAGGGCAGGCCCTGCATTTT.

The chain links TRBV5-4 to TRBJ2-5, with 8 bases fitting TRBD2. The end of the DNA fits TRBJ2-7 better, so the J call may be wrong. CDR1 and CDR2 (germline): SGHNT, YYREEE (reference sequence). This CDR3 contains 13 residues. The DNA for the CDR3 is TGTGCCTGGAGCGGGAGTTTGGCCTACGAGCAGTACTTC. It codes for CAWSGSLAYEQYF.

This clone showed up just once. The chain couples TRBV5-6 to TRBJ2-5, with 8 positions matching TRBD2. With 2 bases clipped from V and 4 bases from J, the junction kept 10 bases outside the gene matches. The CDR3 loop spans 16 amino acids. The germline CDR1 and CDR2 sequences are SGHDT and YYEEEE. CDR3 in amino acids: CASSFVDTGGLETQYF. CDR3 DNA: TGTGCCAGCAGCTTCGTTGATACGGGAGGGTTAGAGACCCAGTACTTC.

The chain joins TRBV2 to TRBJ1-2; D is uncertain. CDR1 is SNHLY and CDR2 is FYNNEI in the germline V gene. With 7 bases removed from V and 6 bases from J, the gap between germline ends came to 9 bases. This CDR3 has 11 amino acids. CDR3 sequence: CASMYLNGYTF. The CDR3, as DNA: TGTGCCAGCATGTATTTAAATGGCTACACCTTC.

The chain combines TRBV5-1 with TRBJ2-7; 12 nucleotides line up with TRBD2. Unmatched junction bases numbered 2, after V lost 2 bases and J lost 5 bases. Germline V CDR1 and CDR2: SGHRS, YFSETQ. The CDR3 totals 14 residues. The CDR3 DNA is TGCGCCAGCAGCTTTTCTAGCGGGAGGGACGAGCAGTACTTC. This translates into CASSFSSGRDEQYF.

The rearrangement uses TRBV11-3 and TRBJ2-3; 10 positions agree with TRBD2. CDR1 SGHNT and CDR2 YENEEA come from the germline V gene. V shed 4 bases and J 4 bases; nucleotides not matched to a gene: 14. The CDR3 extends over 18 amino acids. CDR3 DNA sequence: TGTGCCAGCAGCTCAATCAAGGAAGCGGGAGGGGGGCCAGATACGCAGTATTTT. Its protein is CASSSIKEAGGGPDTQYF.

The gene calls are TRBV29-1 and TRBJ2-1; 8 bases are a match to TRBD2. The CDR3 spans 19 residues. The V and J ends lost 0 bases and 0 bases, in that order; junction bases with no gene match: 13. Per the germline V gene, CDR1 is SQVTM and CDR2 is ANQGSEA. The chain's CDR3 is CSVEDRGTRISYSYNEQFF. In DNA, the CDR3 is TGCAGCGTTGAAGATCGTGGGACTAGGATATCCTACTCCTACAATGAGCAGTTCTTC.

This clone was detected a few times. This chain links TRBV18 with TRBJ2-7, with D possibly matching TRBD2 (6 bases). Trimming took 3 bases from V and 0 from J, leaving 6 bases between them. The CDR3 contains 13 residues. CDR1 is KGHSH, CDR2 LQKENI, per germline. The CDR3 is CASSPGGSYEQYF. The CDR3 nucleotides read TGTGCCAGCTCACCGGGGGGCTCCTACGAGCAGTACTTC.

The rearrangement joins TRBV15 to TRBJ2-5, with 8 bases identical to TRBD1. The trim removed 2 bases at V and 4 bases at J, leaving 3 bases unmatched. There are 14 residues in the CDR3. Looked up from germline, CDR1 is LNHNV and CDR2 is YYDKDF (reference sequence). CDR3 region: CATSRQGARETQYF. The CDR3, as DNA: TGTGCCACCAGCAGACAGGGGGCCCGAGAGACCCAGTACTTC.

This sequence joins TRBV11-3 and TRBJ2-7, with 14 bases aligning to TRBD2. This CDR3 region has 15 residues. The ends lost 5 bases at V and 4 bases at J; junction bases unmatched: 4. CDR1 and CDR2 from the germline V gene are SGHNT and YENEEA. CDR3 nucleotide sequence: TGTGCCAGCAGCGAGGGACTAGCGGGAGTTTACGAGCAGTACTTC. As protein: CASSEGLAGVYEQYF. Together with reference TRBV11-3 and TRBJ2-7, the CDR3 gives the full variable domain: EAGVVQSPRYKIIEKKQPVAFWCNPISGHNTLYWYLQNLGQGPELLIRYENEEAVDDSQLPKDRFSAERLKGVDSTLKIQPAELGDSAVYLCASSEGLAGVYEQYFGPGTRLTVT.

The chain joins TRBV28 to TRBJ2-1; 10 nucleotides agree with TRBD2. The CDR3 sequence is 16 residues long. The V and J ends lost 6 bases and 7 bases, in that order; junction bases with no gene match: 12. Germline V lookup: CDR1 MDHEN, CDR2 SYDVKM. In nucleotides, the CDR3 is TGTGCCAGCAGCCGAAATCTAGCGGGAGCGGGGAATGAGCAGTTCTTC. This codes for CASSRNLAGAGNEQFF.

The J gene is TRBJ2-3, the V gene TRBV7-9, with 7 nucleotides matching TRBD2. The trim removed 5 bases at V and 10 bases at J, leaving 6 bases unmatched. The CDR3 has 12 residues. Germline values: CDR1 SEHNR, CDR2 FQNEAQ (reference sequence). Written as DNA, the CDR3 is TGTGCCAGCAGCGCAGGACTAGGGGCGCAGTATTTT. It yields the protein CASSAGLGAQYF. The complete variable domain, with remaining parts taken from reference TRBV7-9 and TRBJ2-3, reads DTGVSQNPRHKITKRGQNVTFRCDPISEHNRLYWYRQTLGQGPEFLTYFQNEAQLEKSRLLSDRFSAERPKGSFSTLEIQRTEQGDSAMYLCASSAGLGAQYFGPGTRLTVL.

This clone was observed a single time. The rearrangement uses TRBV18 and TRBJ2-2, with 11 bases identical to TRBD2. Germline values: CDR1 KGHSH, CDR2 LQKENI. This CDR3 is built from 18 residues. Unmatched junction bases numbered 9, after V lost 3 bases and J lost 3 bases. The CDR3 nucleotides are TGTGCCAGCTCACCTCTAGCGGGAGGAATCACGGACACCGGGGAGCTGTTTTTT. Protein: CASSPLAGGITDTGELFF.

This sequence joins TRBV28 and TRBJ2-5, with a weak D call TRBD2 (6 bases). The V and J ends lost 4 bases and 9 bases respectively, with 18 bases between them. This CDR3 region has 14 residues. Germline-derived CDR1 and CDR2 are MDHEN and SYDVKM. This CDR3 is CASSSSGLRGSQYF. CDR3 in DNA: TGTGCCAGCAGTTCGTCGGGACTCCGAGGGTCCCAGTACTTC.